This is a list of T cell receptor beta chains from one sample in a study of cytomegalovirus exposure and HLA in healthy donors. Libraries were prepared by immunoSEQ multiplex PCR; TCRdb keeps only in-frame clonotypes and omits some of them. The sample carries 170,000 or so clones, 75% to 85% recorded once. The material sequenced was PBMCs. These receptors originate from a man aged 50-59 years in good health and CMV-seropositive. CDR3s include the opening cysteine and the closing phenylalanine or tryptophan. The D gene is left open where the match is weak. Clone size is given for some rows only: seen once, a few or many times, or a class if the clone is expanded.

TRBJ2-3,TRBV2,-,many,TGTGCCAGCAGTGGTCCGTTACAGAGCACAGATACGCAGTATTTT,CASSGPLQSTDTQYF
TRBJ1-1,TRBV18,-,-,TGTGCCAGCTCACCACGGCGACCAGGCGAGATGAACACTGAAGCTTTCTTT,CASSPRRPGEMNTEAFF
TRBJ2-7,TRBV6-5,-,-,TGTGCCAGCAGTTACACCCGGGGGAAAGAGCAGTACTTC,CASSYTRGKEQYF
TRBJ1-1,TRBV29-1,-,-,TGCAGCGTTGATGACACTTACACTGAAGCTTTCTTT,CSVDDTYTEAFF
TRBJ1-2,TRBV6-1,-,-,TGTGCCAGCAGTGTCGGCAGGCCCGATTATGGCTACACCTTC,CASSVGRPDYGYTF
TRBJ2-7,TRBV11-2,TRBD2,-,TGTGCCAGCAGCTTAGAGGAGGGACTAGCGGGGACCGAGCAGTACTTC,CASSLEEGLAGTEQYF
TRBJ1-6,TRBV5-1,-,-,TGCGCCAGCAGCCGCTTTTTGGAGGGTTCACCCCTCCACTTT,CASSRFLEGSPLHF
TRBJ1-1,TRBV6-5,TRBD1,-,TGTGCCAGCAGTTCAGGACAGGGTAGAGCTTTCTTT,CASSSGQGRAFF
TRBJ1-5,TRBV6-1,-,once,TGTGCCAGCAGTGACAGGGCCGAACAGCCCCAGCATTTT,CASSDRAEQPQHF
TRBJ1-1,TRBV27,-,-,TGTGCCACGCGTGGAGGAATGTGGGCGGGCACTGAAGCTTTCTTT,CATRGGMWAGTEAFF
TRBJ2-5,TRBV30,TRBD1,-,TGTGCCTGGAGGTCGGACAGGGGACTTGAGACCCAGTACTTC,CAWRSDRGLETQYF
TRBJ2-2,TRBV5-1,TRBD1,-,TGCGCCAGCAGCTTGGAGGGACAGGGAAACACCGGGGAGCTGTTTTTT,CASSLEGQGNTGELFF
TRBJ1-4,TRBV5-1,TRBD1,-,TGCGCCAGCAGCTTGGGTGACAGGGCGAACGAAAAACTGTTTTTT,CASSLGDRANEKLFF
TRBJ2-7,TRBV5-1,-,few,TGCGCCAGCAGCTTGGCCCCAGGGGGGTTGCACGAGCAGTACTTC,CASSLAPGGLHEQYF
TRBJ1-2,TRBV14,-,few,TGTGCCAGCAGCCAAGCCGGGACACGAGTCGGCTACACCTTC,CASSQAGTRVGYTF
TRBJ2-3,TRBV7-8,TRBD2,once,TGTGCCAGCACCCCAGGACTAGCGGGAGTTGCTGGGGCCACAGATACGCAGTATTTT,CASTPGLAGVAGATDTQYF
TRBJ2-3,TRBV11-2,-,-,TGTGCCAGCAGCTTGATGCGGGGGCCAGATACGCAGTATTTT,CASSLMRGPDTQYF
TRBJ1-5,TRBV6-5,-,-,TGTGCCAGCAGTTACTCGCGAGGGCTCAATCAGCCCCAGCATTTT,CASSYSRGLNQPQHF
TRBJ2-3,TRBV29-1,-,few,TGCAGCGTTGACGGGAGCACAGATACGCAGTATTTT,CSVDGSTDTQYF
TRBJ1-3,TRBV7-9,-,-,TGTGCCAGCAGCGCGGGAGGTGGGACTGAAAACACCATATATTTT,CASSAGGGTENTIYF
TRBJ1-5,TRBV5-6,TRBD1,-,TGTGCCAGCAGCCACAGGGGTAGCAATCAGCCCCAGCATTTT,CASSHRGSNQPQHF
TRBJ2-2,TRBV6-5,TRBD1,-,TGTGCCAGCAGTTACTCGACAGGGGGAGGCACCGGGGAGCTGTTTTTT,CASSYSTGGGTGELFF
TRBJ2-3,TRBV10-1,-,-,TGCGCCAGCAGTGAGTCGATTCATAGCGGAATCAGCACAGATACGCAGTATTTT,CASSESIHSGISTDTQYF
TRBJ2-7,TRBV5-1,TRBD1,-,TGCGCCAGCAGACCCGGGACAGCCTTGGAAGAGCAGTACTTC,CASRPGTALEEQYF
TRBJ2-3,TRBV7-3,TRBD2,-,TGTGCCAGCAGCTCCCGGACTAGCGGGGGGGACTCAGATACGCAGTATTTT,CASSSRTSGGDSDTQYF
TRBJ2-5,TRBV25-1,TRBD1,-,TGTGCCAGCAGTAAAAGTGACAGGGCCGGCGAGACCCAGTACTTC,CASSKSDRAGETQYF
TRBJ1-5,TRBV5-5,-,-,TGTGCCAGCAGCCGACAGGGCAATCAGCCCCAGCATTTT,CASSRQGNQPQHF
TRBJ1-2,TRBV2,-,-,TGTGCCAGCAGTGGACAGGCGAGCTATGGCTACACCTTC,CASSGQASYGYTF
TRBJ2-2,TRBV14,-,-,TGTGCCAGCAGCCTCGTCGGCGGGTCGAACACCGGGGAGCTGTTTTTT,CASSLVGGSNTGELFF
TRBJ2-1,TRBV10-3,TRBD2,-,TGTGCCATCACTGACCCACTAGCGGGAGGGGGGAATGAGCAGTTCTTC,CAITDPLAGGGNEQFF
TRBJ1-1,TRBV15,-,-,TGTGCCACCAGCAGGAATAGGGGGTTGCGGGTGAGCACTGAAGCTTTCTTT,CATSRNRGLRVSTEAFF
TRBJ2-2,TRBV2,-,-,TGTGCCAGCAGTGTCGGGTCCCCCAGGGGCACCGGGGAGCTGTTTTTT,CASSVGSPRGTGELFF
TRBJ1-5,TRBV12-5,-,-,TGTGCTAGTGGCCGGGATCGGGGAGGCAATCAGCCCCAGCATTTT,CASGRDRGGNQPQHF
TRBJ1-5,TRBV9,-,-,TGTGCCAGCAGCGTTCACCCGACTTTGGATCAGCCCCAGCATTTT,CASSVHPTLDQPQHF
TRBJ1-5,TRBV7-9,-,-,TGTGCCAGCAGCTGGGGGGATCAGCCCCAGCATTTT,CASSWGDQPQHF
TRBJ1-1,TRBV18,TRBD1,-,TGTGCCAGCTCACCATGGGACAGGGGTACTGAAGCTTTCTTT,CASSPWDRGTEAFF
TRBJ2-1,TRBV30,TRBD2,few,TGTGCCTGGAGGGTTGGGACTAGCGGGATGTCCTACAATGAGCAGTTCTTC,CAWRVGTSGMSYNEQFF
TRBJ2-3,TRBV4-1,TRBD2,-,TGCGCCAGCAGCCAAGATTTAGCGGGGTCCACAGATACGCAGTATTTT,CASSQDLAGSTDTQYF
TRBJ2-3,TRBV11-2,-,-,TGTGCCAGCAGCGCCCGGCGGGGCGGAAGCACAGATACGCAGTATTTT,CASSARRGGSTDTQYF
TRBJ1-2,TRBV10-3,TRBD1,-,TGTGCCATCAGTTTGACAGGGGGCGAGTATGGCTACACCTTC,CAISLTGGEYGYTF
TRBJ2-5,TRBV7-9,-,-,TGTTCCAGCAGCCTACCGTCAGGGGGGCGAGAGACCCAGTACTTC,CSSSLPSGGRETQYF
TRBJ2-3,TRBV11-3,TRBD2,-,TGTGCCACCGGGACTAGCGGGAGCACAGATACGCAGTATTTT,CATGTSGSTDTQYF
TRBJ2-4,TRBV6-5,-,-,TGTGCCAGCAGTTACTCACGCGGGGGCGGGTCCCACATTCAGTACTTC,CASSYSRGGGSHIQYF
TRBJ1-2,TRBV29-1,-,few,TGCAGCGCTGACGAGGGGGGGAGTTATGGCTACACCTTC,CSADEGGSYGYTF
TRBJ1-1,TRBV10-1,-,-,TGCGCAGAAGGGGGGGGTCCCGCTTTCTTT,CAEGGGPAFF
TRBJ2-5,TRBV9,TRBD2,-,TGTGCCAGCAGCGGGCCATGGGGGGGAGAAGAGACCCAGTACTTC,CASSGPWGGEETQYF
TRBJ2-2,TRBV9,TRBD1,-,TGTGCCAGCAGCGCCCCTGGACAGGGGGCGACCGGGGAGCTGTTTTTT,CASSAPGQGATGELFF
TRBJ2-6,TRBV4-1,-,-,TGCGCCAGCAGTCCAGCGCGGCGAGGGATCTCTGGGGCCAACGTCCTGACTTTC,CASSPARRGISGANVLTF
TRBJ1-1,TRBV6-6,-,-,TGTGCCAGCAGTTACCTCCCGCGTTATGAAGCTTTCTTT,CASSYLPRYEAFF
TRBJ1-1,TRBV6-5,-,few,TGTGCCAGCCGGGGTGTTTGGGGCACTGAAGCTTTCTTT,CASRGVWGTEAFF
TRBJ2-5,TRBV5-1,TRBD2,-,TGCGCCAGCAGCTCTTGGGGACTAGCGGAGAAAGAGACCCAGTACTTC,CASSSWGLAEKETQYF
TRBJ2-7,TRBV5-6,TRBD1,-,TGTGCCAGCAGCTTGACCGGGACAGGGGGATTCGAGCAGTACTTC,CASSLTGTGGFEQYF
TRBJ1-5,TRBV9,TRBD1,once,TGTGCCAGCAGCAAGACAGGGATCCATCAGCCCCAGCATTTT,CASSKTGIHQPQHF